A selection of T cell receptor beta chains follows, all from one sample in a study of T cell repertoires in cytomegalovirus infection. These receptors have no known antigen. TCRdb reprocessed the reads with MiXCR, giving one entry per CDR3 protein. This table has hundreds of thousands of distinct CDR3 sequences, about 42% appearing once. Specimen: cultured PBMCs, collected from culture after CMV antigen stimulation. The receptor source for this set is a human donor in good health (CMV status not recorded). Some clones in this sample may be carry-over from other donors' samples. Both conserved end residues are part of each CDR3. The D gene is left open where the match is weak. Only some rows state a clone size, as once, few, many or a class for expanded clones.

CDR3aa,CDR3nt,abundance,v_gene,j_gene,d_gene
CASSPTRPQHF,TGTGCCAGCAGCCCCACTCGGCCCCAGCATTTT,NA,TRBV9,TRBJ1-5,NA
CASSYSPTGGETQYF,TGTGCCAGCAGTTACTCCCCCACGGGAGGCGAGACCCAGTACTTC,NA,TRBV6-5,TRBJ2-5,TRBD2
CASSSKIRDVHLYENEKLFF,TGTGCCAGCAGCTCGAAGATACGGGACGTACACCTTTACGAAAATGAAAAACTGTTTTTT,few,TRBV11-1,TRBJ1-4,NA
CASSYGLADNTGELFF,TGTGCCAGCAGTTACGGGCTAGCAGATAACACCGGGGAGCTGTTTTTT,NA,TRBV6-2/TRBV6-3,TRBJ2-2,NA
CASRKWDSQETQYF,TGTGCCAGCAGGAAATGGGACAGCCAAGAGACCCAGTACTTC,NA,TRBV7-9,TRBJ2-5,TRBD1
CSARSRPGSEKLFF,TGCAGTGCTAGAAGCAGGCCAGGGTCAGAAAAACTGTTTTTT,NA,TRBV20-1,TRBJ1-4,NA
CASSEWGQLKETQYF,TGTGCCAGTAGTGAATGGGGCCAACTTAAGGAGACCCAGTACTTC,NA,TRBV19,TRBJ2-5,NA
CASSTLKGSNEKLFF,TGCGCCAGCAGCACTCTAAAGGGGTCTAATGAAAAACTGTTTTTT,NA,TRBV4-1,TRBJ1-4,NA
CASSLPSADYNEQFF,TGCGCCAGCAGCTTGCCTAGCGCTGATTACAATGAGCAGTTCTTC,NA,TRBV4-1,TRBJ2-1,NA
CASSFGTAYSNQPQHF,TGTGCCAGCAGTTTCGGGACGGCTTATAGCAATCAGCCCCAGCATTTT,few,TRBV12-3/TRBV12-4,TRBJ1-5,NA
CASSLDRTSSGTQYF,TGTGCCAGCAGCCTCGACCGGACGTCATCGGGGACCCAGTACTTC,few,TRBV11-2,TRBJ2-5,NA
CATSSGGPRAGLGQFF,TGTGCCACCAGCAGCGGGGGCCCTCGAGCGGGACTAGGGCAGTTCTTC,NA,TRBV15,TRBJ2-1,TRBD2
CASSLELAGVQYF,TGTGCCAGCAGCCTTGAACTAGCGGGAGTGCAGTACTTC,NA,TRBV11-2,TRBJ2-7,TRBD2
CASSQGGPSRDTQYF,TGTGCCAGCAGCCAAGGAGGTCCCTCCCGGGATACGCAGTATTTT,many,TRBV7-2,TRBJ2-3,NA
CASSQVRTSGDPYNEQFF,TGCGCCAGCAGCCAAGTCCGGACTAGCGGGGATCCTTACAATGAGCAGTTCTTC,NA,TRBV4-3,TRBJ2-1,TRBD2
CASSLRIQETQYF,TGTGCCAGCAGCTTACGGATACAAGAGACCCAGTACTTC,NA,TRBV7-2,TRBJ2-5,NA
CASSYVVEENIQYF,TGTGCCAGCAGTTACGTAGTGGAGGAAAACATTCAGTACTTC,NA,TRBV6-6,TRBJ2-4,NA